Listed here are 14 T cell receptor beta chains from one sample, sequenced in a study of T cell responses to AZD1222 COVID-19 vaccine. This table comes from immunoSEQ multiplex PCR, and its TCRdb copy is limited to in-frame clones, with some not included. The table records 95,000 to 100,000 clones, roughly nine tenths of them present only once. The sample here was peripheral blood, taken on day 0 of AZD1222 vaccination. Receptors originate from an adult in good health.

This chain uses TRBV11-3 with TRBJ2-1; D is possibly TRBD2 (6 bases). Trimming removed 5 bases from V and 0 bases from J, with 14 bases in between. Germline-derived CDR1 and CDR2 are SGHNT and YENEEA. The CDR3 sequence is 16 residues long. CDR3 sequence: CASSVTSRSSYNEQFF. CDR3 sequence (DNA): TGTGCCAGCAGCGTTACTAGCCGGAGCTCCTACAATGAGCAGTTCTTC.

CDR3 sequence reads: CAWSRDSRYYGYTF. Written as DNA, the CDR3 is TGTGCCTGGAGTAGGGACAGCCGGTACTATGGCTACACCTTC. The chain carries TRBV30 and TRBJ1-2, with 7 bases aligning to TRBD1. CDR3 length: 14 residues. Trimming at V came to 2 bases and at J to 3 bases, leaving 6 bases not matched to a gene. Germline V gene sequence: CDR1 GTSNPN, CDR2 SVGIG (reference sequence).

The chain links TRBV11-3 to TRBJ2-3; D is unresolved. In germline, CDR1 is SGHNT, CDR2 YENEEA. V lost 4 bases and J 2 bases, leaving 7 bases between the germline ends. The CDR3 is 13 residues long. This CDR3 is CASSSTYTDTQYF. Written as DNA, the CDR3 is TGTGCCAGCAGCTCAACTTACACAGATACGCAGTATTTT. Full variable domain (rest looked up from reference TRBV11-3 and TRBJ2-3): EAGVVQSPRYKIIEKKQPVAFWCNPISGHNTLYWYLQNLGQGPELLIRYENEEAVDDSQLPKDRFSAERLKGVDSTLKIQPAELGDSAVYLCASSSTYTDTQYFGPGTRLTVL.

The gene calls are TRBV6-5 and TRBJ1-1; D unresolved. The ends were cut back, 6 bases at V and 4 bases at J, with 12 bases in the middle. The CDR3 runs 13 residues. Germline CDR1 is MNHEY and CDR2 is SVGAGI. CDR3 coding DNA: TGTGCCAGCAGGCTCAGTAGTTCCACTGAAGCTTTCTTT. Residues: CASRLSSSTEAFF.

V usage is TRBV30 and J usage is TRBJ1-6; 8 nucleotides line up with TRBD1. This CDR3 has 18 amino acids. Per the germline V gene, CDR1 is GTSNPN and CDR2 is SVGIG (reference sequence). The J segment lost 5 bases and the V segment lost 5 bases, leaving 17 bases of the junction unmatched. CDR3 bases: TGTGCCTGGGACCCGGCCCCCCGTGGGACAGGAGATAATTCACCCCTCCACTTT. This translates into CAWDPAPRGTGDNSPLHF.

In the case of this clone: An end of the junction differs from the germline gene, which may be a read error. V is TRBV6-5 and J is TRBJ1-5, with D unresolved. Per the germline V gene, CDR1 is MNHEY and CDR2 is SVGAGI. There are 13 residues in the CDR3. Here the CDR3 reads CASSDSGRQPQHF. DNA of the CDR3: TGTGCCAGCAGTGACTCCGGGCGGCAGCCCCAGCATTTT.

This rearrangement joins TRBV2 to TRBJ2-7; 7 bases map to TRBD2. The V gene's germline CDR1 is SNHLY and CDR2 FYNNEI. The CDR3 length is 14 residues. J was trimmed by 3 bases and V by 5 bases; bases with no gene match: 7. Written as DNA, the CDR3 is TGTGCCAGCAGTCGGGACTACCTAGTCTACGAGCAGTACTTC. It is translated as CASSRDYLVYEQYF. The full variable domain, rest sourced from reference TRBV2 and TRBJ2-7, is EPEVTQTPSHQVTQMGQEVILRCVPISNHLYFYWYRQILGQKVEFLVSFYNNEISEKSEIFDDQFSVERPDGSNFTLKIRSTKLEDSAMYFCASSRDYLVYEQYFGPGTRLTVT.

The J gene is TRBJ2-1, the V gene TRBV3-1 (or the pseudogene TRBV3-2); 10 bases match TRBD2. CDR3 length: 15 residues. Germline V gives CDR1 LGHDT, CDR2 YNNKEL (reference sequence). Trimming took 6 bases from V and 4 from J; bases not matched to a gene: 6. CDR3 nucleotide sequence: TGTGCCAGCAGAAGTCTAGCGGGGGCGTACAATGAGCAGTTCTTC. It is translated as CASRSLAGAYNEQFF.

The genes are TRBV5-1 and TRBJ2-7, with D possibly being TRBD2 (5 bases). Trimming removed 5 bases at V and 2 bases at J, with 14 bases between. Germline CDR1 and CDR2: SGHRS and YFSETQ. The CDR3 is made up of 14 amino acids. In nucleotides, the CDR3 is TGCGCCAGCAGGGAGGCGGTGACCACCTACGAGCAGTACTTC. This gives the protein CASREAVTTYEQYF. The full variable domain, with the rest looked up from reference TRBV5-1 and TRBJ2-7, is KAGVTQTPRYLIKTRGQQVTLSCSPISGHRSVSWYQQTPGQGLQFLFEYFSETQRNKGNFPGRFSGRQFSNSRSEMNVSTLELGDSALYLCASREAVTTYEQYFGPGTRLTVT.

The chain carries TRBV6-5 and TRBJ2-1; D unresolved. This CDR3 contains 14 residues. Germline V gene lookup returns CDR1 MNHEY and CDR2 SVGAGI. Trimming took off 0 bases at V and 9 bases at J, with 12 bases between the two ends. For the CDR3, the DNA is TGTGCCAGCAGTTACTCGAGTGGAGTTAGTGAGCAGTTCTTC. Amino acids: CASSYSSGVSEQFF.

The V gene is TRBV9, the J gene TRBJ2-3; D might be TRBD1 (6 bases). The CDR3 has 14 amino acids. Trimming removed 1 base from V and 4 bases from J, with 10 bases in between. Per germline, CDR1 SGDLS and CDR2 YYNGEE. CDR3 bases: TGTGCCAGCAGCGTATCCAGGGGTCCAGATACGCAGTATTTT. As protein: CASSVSRGPDTQYF.

The gene calls are TRBV6-5 and TRBJ2-7; the match to TRBD2 covers 8 bases. The CDR3 runs 15 residues. J gave up 0 bases and V 0 bases, and 1 base lay outside the gene matches. The germline gives CDR1 MNHEY, CDR2 SVGAGI. The DNA of the CDR3 is TGTGCCAGCAGTTACTCGAGCGGGAGCTCCTACGAGCAGTACTTC. Translated, it gives CASSYSSGSSYEQYF.

The genes are TRBV30 and TRBJ2-5; 14 nucleotides align to TRBD2. V was clipped by 3 bases and J by 5 bases; unmatched bases: 2. Per the germline V gene, CDR1 is GTSNPN and CDR2 is SVGIG (reference sequence). CDR3 length: 14 residues. The CDR3 bases are TGTGCCTGGAGCAGACTAGCGGGAGGGGAGACCCAGTACTTC. As protein: CAWSRLAGGETQYF.

This clone was recorded only once. The chain couples TRBV7-9 to TRBJ2-7; TRBD2 matches at 7 bases. V was clipped by 3 bases and J by 6 bases; unmatched bases: 5. Germline V gene lookup returns CDR1 SEHNR and CDR2 FQNEAQ (reference sequence). This CDR3 is 13 amino acids long. The DNA of the CDR3 is TGTGCCAGCAGCTTCGGGACTACCGCCGAGCAGTACTTC. It translates to CASSFGTTAEQYF.